This entry lists 22 T cell receptor beta chains sequenced from one sample in a study of blood T cell repertoires in COVID-19 (dated by TCRdb to 2020 to 2021). Libraries were made using the immunoSEQ multiplex PCR assay. TCRdb limited this immuneACCESS table to in-frame rearrangements with V and J called. A share of clones is missing; checked studies link under half to unresolved V genes, and the rest is unexplained. The sample table lists 150,000 to 200,000 clones, roughly 77% of them with a count of one. Nearly 6% of the sample comes from the top ten. The material sequenced was peripheral blood. These receptors were obtained from a woman in her 40s with COVID-19, enrolled during active disease.

V and J are TRBV19 and TRBJ2-1; no reliable D call. Germline lookup yields CDR1 LNHDA and CDR2 SQIVND (reference sequence). V was pared by 3 bases and J by 8 bases, with 11 bases between. The CDR3 sequence is 13 residues long. CDR3 residues: CASSIDLTDEQFF. In DNA, the CDR3 is TGTGCCAGTAGTATTGATCTAACCGATGAGCAGTTCTTC.

The chain links TRBV18 to TRBJ1-1; TRBD1 agrees at 8 bases. V was clipped by 5 bases and J by 1 base; unmatched bases: 12. The germline gives CDR1 KGHSH, CDR2 LQKENI. The CDR3 totals 17 residues. The DNA for the CDR3 is TGTGCCAGCTCAGTACTCGGGACAGGTGGGGAGAACACTGAAGCTTTCTTT. This gives the protein CASSVLGTGGENTEAFF.

The V and J genes are TRBV25-1 and TRBJ2-3; 11 positions agree with TRBD1. After removal of 5 bases from V and 8 bases from J, the junction contained 6 bases not matched to a gene. CDR3 length: 14 residues. CDR1 is MGHDK and CDR2 is SYGVNS in the germline V gene. The CDR3 DNA is TGTGCCAGCAGTCCCGGACAGGGGGCGCTTACGCAGTATTTT. Translating gives CASSPGQGALTQYF.

V gene TRBV7-8 combines with J gene TRBJ2-7, with 12 nucleotides matching TRBD2. CDR1 and CDR2 (germline): SGHVS, FQNEAQ. This CDR3 spans 14 amino acids. The J segment lost 4 bases and the V segment lost 2 bases, leaving 0 bases of the junction unmatched. CDR3 amino acids: CASSLLAGGYEQYF. CDR3 bases: TGTGCCAGCAGCTTACTAGCGGGAGGGTACGAGCAGTACTTC.

The V gene is TRBV30, the J gene TRBJ1-1; D not certain. The germline V and J ends were trimmed by 2 bases and 5 bases, with 15 bases remaining between them. This CDR3 is built from 14 residues. Germline V gives CDR1 GTSNPN, CDR2 SVGIG (reference sequence). CDR3 in DNA: TGTGCCTGGAGTACTGGCCGCTCTAGGACTGAAGCTTTCTTT. It is translated as CAWSTGRSRTEAFF.

The chain recombines TRBV30 with TRBJ2-1; 11 positions match TRBD2. CDR3 size: 16 residues. Looked up from germline, CDR1 is GTSNPN and CDR2 is SVGIG (reference sequence). With V trimmed by 5 bases and J by 7 bases, 13 bases remained unmatched. The CDR3 DNA follows: TGTGCCTGGGGGTCGATAGCGGGAGGGCCCACGAATGAGCAGTTCTTC. Amino acids: CAWGSIAGGPTNEQFF.

The sample holds one count of this clone. V is TRBV7-3 and J is TRBJ2-1; TRBD2 matches at 11 bases. After removal of 2 bases from V and 5 bases from J, the junction contained 2 bases not matched to a gene. The CDR3 consists of 15 residues. The germline V gene encodes CDR1 SGHTA and CDR2 FQGTGA. In DNA, the CDR3 is TGTGCCAGCAGCTTAGGACTAGCGGGCCACAATGAGCAGTTCTTC. This gives the protein CASSLGLAGHNEQFF.

The chain joins TRBV18 to TRBJ2-2, with 10 bases that match TRBD2. V was pared by 6 bases and J by 5 bases, with 9 bases of the junction left unmatched. This CDR3 contains 16 residues. Germline-derived CDR1 and CDR2 are KGHSH and LQKENI. The DNA of the CDR3 is TGTGCCAGCTCGCCTCTAGCGGGAGCAAGGACCGGGGAGCTGTTTTTT. Its protein product is CASSPLAGARTGELFF.

The rearrangement joins TRBV4-3 to TRBJ2-2; maybe TRBD1 (6 bases). Germline CDR1 is LGHNA and CDR2 is YSLEER. This CDR3 is 16 amino acids long. V lost 2 bases and J lost 1, with 11 bases in between. The CDR3 is CASSQQGTRNTGELFF. The CDR3, as DNA: TGCGCCAGCAGCCAACAGGGGACGCGGAACACCGGGGAGCTGTTTTTT.

The J gene is TRBJ2-4, the V gene TRBV19, with a weak D call TRBD2 (6 bases). Trimming stripped 5 bases from V and 0 bases from J, with 14 bases between. There are 16 residues in the CDR3. Germline V CDR1 and CDR2: LNHDA, SQIVND (reference sequence). As DNA, the CDR3 is TGTGCCAGTAGTTCACTTCCGGGACTAGCCAAAAACATTCAGTACTTC. It yields the protein CASSSLPGLAKNIQYF.

In its sample, this clone was seen once. The genes are TRBV7-9 and TRBJ1-3, with D perhaps TRBD1 (5 bases). The CDR3 has 16 residues. Trimming removed 3 bases from V and 10 bases from J, with 22 bases in between. The germline V gene encodes CDR1 SEHNR and CDR2 FQNEAQ (reference sequence). For the CDR3, the DNA is TGTGCCAGCAGCTTTTTTCGTGGGCAGGGACTACGGACCATATATTTT. Translated: CASSFFRGQGLRTIYF.

J is TRBJ2-7 and V is TRBV5-4, with D perhaps matching TRBD1 (6 bases). Trimming pared 3 bases from V and 11 bases from J, leaving 15 bases between. This CDR3 region has 12 residues. CDR1 and CDR2 (germline): SGHNT, YYREEE (reference sequence). The CDR3 bases are TGTGCCAGCAGCTCTACAGGGATAATGGAGTACTTC. This gives the protein CASSSTGIMEYF. Full variable domain (missing parts from reference TRBV5-4 and TRBJ2-7): ETGVTQSPTHLIKTRGQQVTLRCSSQSGHNTVSWYQQALGQGPQFIFQYYREEENGRGNFPPRFSGLQFPNYSSELNVNALELDDSALYLCASSSTGIMEYFGPGTRLTVT.

This clone was observed a handful of times. V and J are TRBV30 and TRBJ1-5; D is perhaps TRBD1 (5 bases). CDR1 is GTSNPN, CDR2 SVGIG, per germline (reference sequence). Trimming stripped 0 bases from V and 3 bases from J, with 6 bases between. The CDR3 has 13 residues. The CDR3 DNA follows: TGTGCCTGGAGTGTACAGGACAATCAGCCCCAGCATTTT. Protein product: CAWSVQDNQPQHF.

The chain couples TRBV3-1 (or the pseudogene TRBV3-2) to TRBJ2-7; D call uncertain. V lost 4 bases to trimming and J lost 7 bases, with 11 bases between them. The CDR3 has 12 amino acids. The germline CDR1 and CDR2 sequences are LGHDT and YNNKEL (reference sequence). Written as DNA, the CDR3 is TGTGCCAGCAGCCCACCCGAGAGAGAGCAGTACTTC. Its translation: CASSPPEREQYF.

This rearrangement joins TRBV7-8 to TRBJ2-2; tentatively, D is TRBD2 (6 bases). The CDR3 length is 17 residues. Germline CDR1 reads SGHVS; CDR2 reads FQNEAQ. V gave up 3 bases and J gave up 0 bases, with 14 bases separating them. The CDR3: CASSLVGGTANTGELFF. In nucleotides, the CDR3 is TGTGCCAGCAGCTTGGTGGGGGGTACTGCGAACACCGGGGAGCTGTTTTTT.

The chain is built from TRBV10-3 and TRBJ1-2; 9 bases line up with TRBD1. J lost 7 bases, V lost 6 bases, and 6 bases had no gene match. The CDR3 is 13 amino acids. CDR1 ENHRY and CDR2 SYGVKD come from the germline V gene. Here the CDR3 DNA reads TGTGCCATCAGAACACAGGGGGCTGGTGGCTACACCTTC. Translating it yields CAIRTQGAGGYTF.

The rearrangement links TRBV9 to TRBJ2-3; maybe TRBD2 (5 bases). Germline V gene lookup returns CDR1 SGDLS and CDR2 YYNGEE. CDR3 length: 17 residues. V was shortened by 0 bases and J by 1 base, with 15 bases between the two germline ends. The CDR3 DNA reads TGTGCCAGCAGCGTAGCTACCCCGGGTAGCGGCACAGATACGCAGTATTTT. Encoded protein: CASSVATPGSGTDTQYF.

This clone occurred a few times. The V and J genes are TRBV30 and TRBJ2-3; no clear D. This CDR3 is built from 14 residues. The germline gives CDR1 GTSNPN, CDR2 SVGIG (reference sequence). V lost 0 bases to trimming and J lost 6 bases, with 13 bases between them. The CDR3 coding sequence is TGTGCCTGGAGTGTTGGCCCTGTTCAGGATACGCAGTATTTT. Translated: CAWSVGPVQDTQYF.

The V and J genes are TRBV5-1 and TRBJ2-3; the match to TRBD1 covers 11 bases. CDR3 size: 15 residues. Unmatched junction bases numbered 5, after V lost 4 bases and J lost 4 bases. Germline loops: CDR1 SGHRS, CDR2 YFSETQ. CDR3 nucleotide sequence: TGCGCCAGCAGCCCCGGGACAGGGGGTGCAGATACGCAGTATTTT. As protein: CASSPGTGGADTQYF.

This clone has more than one count but fewer than ten. V usage is TRBV3-1 (or the pseudogene TRBV3-2) and J usage is TRBJ1-1; D is perhaps TRBD1 (6 bases). Germline V lookup: CDR1 LGHDT, CDR2 YNNKEL (reference sequence). Trimming pared 4 bases from V and 0 bases from J, leaving 9 bases between. This CDR3 has 14 residues. DNA of the CDR3: TGTGCCAGCAGCCGGGACACAGTGAACACTGAAGCTTTCTTT. It codes for CASSRDTVNTEAFF.

This chain joins TRBV18 and TRBJ2-7; D remains ambiguous. Germline CDR1 reads KGHSH; CDR2 reads LQKENI. The CDR3 totals 15 residues. The ends were cut back, 0 bases at V and 2 bases at J, with 11 bases in the middle. The CDR3 loop is CASSPPGLVAYEQYF. Here the CDR3 DNA reads TGTGCCAGCTCACCACCGGGTCTAGTCGCCTACGAGCAGTACTTC.

This chain connects TRBV18 to TRBJ1-2, with TRBD1 identical over 9 bases. Germline-derived CDR1 and CDR2 are KGHSH and LQKENI. The CDR3 covers 13 residues. V lost 3 bases and J lost 4; bases outside the gene matches: 0. The CDR3 here is CASSPDRGYGYTF. CDR3 nucleotides: TGTGCCAGCTCACCGGACAGGGGCTATGGCTACACCTTC. The whole variable domain, filled in from reference TRBV18 and TRBJ1-2, reads NAGVMQNPRHLVRRRGQEARLRCSPMKGHSHVYWYRQLPEEGLKFMVYLQKENIIDESGMPKERFSAEFPKEGPSILRIQQVVRGDSAAYFCASSPDRGYGYTFGSGTRLTVV.